This is a list of T cell receptor beta chains from one sample in a study of identical twins. TCRdb reprocessed the 5' RACE reads via MiXCR and lists one record per CDR3 protein. This sample has hundreds of thousands of distinct CDR3 sequences, with 8.5% to 9% found just once. These data were also reused for a study on yellow fever vaccine responses in identical twins.

Material: PBMCs. These receptors were obtained from a woman aged 18-35 years in good health. The CDR3 runs from the conserved cysteine through the conserved F or W. The D gene is left open where the match is weak. Clone sizes are given selectively: once, few, many, or a class where the clone is expanded.

CDR3 protein	CDR3 DNA	clone size	V gene	J gene	D gene
CASSYSRVAGHNEQFF	TGTGCCAGCAGTTACTCGAGAGTAGCGGGGCACAATGAGCAGTTCTTC	-	TRBV6-2/TRBV6-3	TRBJ2-1	TRBD2
CASSGRGRELFF	TGTGCCAGCAGTGGGAGGGGGCGGGAGCTGTTTTTT	-	TRBV2	TRBJ2-2	-
CSASLLGDRRTLSADTQYF	TGCAGTGCTAGTCTGTTGGGGGACAGACGTACCCTTTCGGCAGATACGCAGTATTTT	few	TRBV20-1	TRBJ2-3	TRBD1
CASSSAGSYNEQFF	TGTGCCAGCAGCTCGGCGGGGTCGTACAATGAGCAGTTCTTC	many	TRBV7-3	TRBJ2-1	-
CASSPSGQGARYEQYF	TGTGCCAGCAGTCCCTCGGGACAGGGGGCGCGATACGAGCAGTACTTC	few	TRBV28	TRBJ2-7	TRBD1
CSAPSGRGTDTQYF	TGCAGTGCTCCTAGCGGGAGGGGAACAGATACGCAGTATTTT	few	TRBV20-1	TRBJ2-3	TRBD2
CASSLDRFWQYEQYF	TGTGCCAGCAGCTTAGATCGTTTCTGGCAATACGAGCAGTACTTC	few	TRBV11-2	TRBJ2-7	-
CASSTLLAKNIQYF	TGTGCCAGTAGTACCTTACTAGCCAAAAACATTCAGTACTTC	-	TRBV19	TRBJ2-4	-
CASGLAGYEQYF	TGTGCCAGCGGTCTAGCGGGATATGAGCAGTACTTC	many	TRBV6-5	TRBJ2-7	TRBD2
CASSLDRGTNEKLFF	TGCGCCAGCAGCTTGGACAGGGGGACTAATGAAAAACTGTTTTTT	few	TRBV5-1	TRBJ1-4	TRBD1
CATSRAGADNYGYTF	TGTGCCACCAGCCGCGCAGGGGCCGATAACTATGGCTACACCTTC	few	TRBV15	TRBJ1-2	-
CASSRDRGPTLNTDTQYF	TGTGCCAGCAGTCGGGACAGGGGCCCTACACTCAACACAGATACGCAGTATTTT	-	TRBV6-1	TRBJ2-3	TRBD1
CASSLRGLAGVGEQYF	TGTGCCAGCAGTTTACGCGGACTAGCGGGAGTGGGGGAGCAGTACTTC	-	TRBV28	TRBJ2-7	TRBD2
CASSAPSSENTEAFF	TGTGCCAGCAGTGCCCCGTCGTCAGAGAACACTGAAGCTTTCTTT	many	TRBV28	TRBJ1-1	-
CASSYSEHFAGENYNEQFF	TGTGCCAGCAGTTACTCCGAGCATTTCGCAGGGGAAAACTACAATGAGCAGTTCTTC	few	TRBV6-5	TRBJ2-1	-
CATSDSQGVGYEQYF	TGTGCCACCAGTGATTCACAGGGGGTAGGGTACGAGCAGTACTTC	few	TRBV24-1	TRBJ2-7	TRBD1
CSVDGTGGTTGELFF	TGCAGCGTTGATGGGACAGGGGGGACCACCGGGGAGCTGTTTTTT	-	TRBV29-1	TRBJ2-2	TRBD1
CAWSVGLAGKNEQFF	TGTGCCTGGAGTGTGGGACTAGCGGGAAAGAATGAGCAGTTCTTC	-	TRBV30	TRBJ2-1	TRBD2